This entry features one TCR beta chain sequence. What it binds is unknown. These data come from a study of cytomegalovirus exposure and HLA in healthy donors. Whole-study context: Inside one of the first data releases sat some 85 million unique TCRs taken from HLA-typed donors.

Use of 60 Vbeta and 13 Jbeta primers characterized the PCR. Clones were read by immunoSEQ multiplex PCR, and TCRdb kept only the in-frame ones, dropping some. Here the sample spans 95,000 to 100,000 clones, approximately 71% being singletons. The germline V gene has CDR1 SEHNR and CDR2 FQNEAQ (reference sequence). This CDR3 has 16 amino acids. The ends lost 4 bases at V and 4 bases at J; junction bases unmatched: 7. Study observations and caveats: The study flagged some 170 TCR beta chains as cytomegalovirus-associated. Analysis performed later showed TCR beta chains linked to HLA being more clonally expanded than equally common others.

The clonotype originates from a female donor in good health and CMV-seronegative. The sample was PBMCs. V gene TRBV7-9 combines with J gene TRBJ1-6; 7 positions match TRBD1. The CDR3, as DNA: TGTGCCAGCAGCTCGTTCAGGGGGGTTTATAATTCACCCCTCCACTTT. Amino acids: CASSSFRGVYNSPLHF.